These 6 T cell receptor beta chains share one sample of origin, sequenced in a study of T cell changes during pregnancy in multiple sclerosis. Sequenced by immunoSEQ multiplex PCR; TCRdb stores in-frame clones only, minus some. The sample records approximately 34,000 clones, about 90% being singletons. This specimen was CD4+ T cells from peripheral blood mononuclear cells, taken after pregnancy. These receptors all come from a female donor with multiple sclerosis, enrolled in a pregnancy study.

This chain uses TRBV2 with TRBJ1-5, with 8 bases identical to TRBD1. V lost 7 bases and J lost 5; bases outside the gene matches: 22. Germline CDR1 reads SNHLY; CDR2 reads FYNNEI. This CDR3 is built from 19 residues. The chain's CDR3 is CASKGERGRRDRGDQPQHF. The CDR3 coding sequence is TGTGCCAGCAAGGGGGAAAGGGGGAGACGCGACAGGGGAGATCAGCCCCAGCATTTT.

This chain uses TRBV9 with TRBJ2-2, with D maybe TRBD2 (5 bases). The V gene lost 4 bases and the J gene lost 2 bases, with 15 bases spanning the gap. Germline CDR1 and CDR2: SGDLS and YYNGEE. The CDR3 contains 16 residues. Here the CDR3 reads CASSSTGASNTGELFF. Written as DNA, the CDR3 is TGTGCCAGCAGCTCCACCGGAGCTAGCAACACCGGGGAGCTGTTTTTT.

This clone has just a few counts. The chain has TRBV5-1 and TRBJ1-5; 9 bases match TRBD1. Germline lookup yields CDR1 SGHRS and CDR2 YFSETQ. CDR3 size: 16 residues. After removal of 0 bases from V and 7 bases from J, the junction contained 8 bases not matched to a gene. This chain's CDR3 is CASSLEAGQGNQPQHF. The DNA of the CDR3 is TGCGCCAGCAGCTTGGAAGCGGGACAGGGTAACCAGCCCCAGCATTTT.

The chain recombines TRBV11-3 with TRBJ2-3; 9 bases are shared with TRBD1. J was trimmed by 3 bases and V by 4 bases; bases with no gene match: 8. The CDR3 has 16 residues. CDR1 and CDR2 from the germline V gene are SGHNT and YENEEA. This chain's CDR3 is CASSSRGGTGTDTQYF. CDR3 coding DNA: TGTGCCAGCAGCTCCAGGGGGGGGACAGGGACAGATACGCAGTATTTT.

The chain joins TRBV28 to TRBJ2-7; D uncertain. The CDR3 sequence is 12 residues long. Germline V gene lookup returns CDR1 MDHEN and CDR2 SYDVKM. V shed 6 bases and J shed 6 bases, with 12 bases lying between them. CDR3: CASSPNVGEQYF. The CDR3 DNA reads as TGTGCCAGCAGCCCAAATGTCGGCGAGCAGTACTTC.

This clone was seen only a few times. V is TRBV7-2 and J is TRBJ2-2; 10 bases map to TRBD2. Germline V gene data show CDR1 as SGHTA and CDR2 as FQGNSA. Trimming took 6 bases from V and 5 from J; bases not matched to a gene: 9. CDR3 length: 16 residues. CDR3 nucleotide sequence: TGTGCCAGCAGACCTCCGGGACTAGCGTTAACCGGGGAGCTGTTTTTT. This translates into CASRPPGLALTGELFF.